This T cell receptor (beta chain) stems from a study of CD8+ T cells in alopecia areata. The V end was cut by 0 bases, the J end by 8 bases, with 19 bases between. Germline assignment: CDR1 LNHNV and CDR2 YYDKDF (reference sequence). This CDR3 contains 16 residues. A remark on this clone: What it recognizes is unknown.

It was cDNA, reverse transcribed from extracted RNA, that served as the sequencing template. The method was immunoSEQ multiplex PCR; TCRdb's version includes in-frame clones alone and lacks a portion of them. The table records about 210,000 clones, approximately 72% of them present only once. The treatment denotes: oral pan-JAK inhibitor, 5-10 mg twice daily. Using a FACSAria, the CD4+ and CD8+ T cells were sorted from the PBMCs. Notes on the study in general: On tofacitinib, scalp and blood still held many of the expanded lesional clones. Scalp clonality and expanded CD8+ clones among the top 100 showed significant decreases with tofacitinib. Clonality in lesional scalp, especially alopecia totalis/universalis, exceeded that of normal scalp.

The TCR sequence derives from a human donor with alopecia areata. Sequenced here: CD4+ T cells sorted from blood, sampled between weeks 44 and 45, from a patient treated with tofacitinib. The gene calls are TRBV15 and TRBJ1-2; no reliable D call. The CDR3 protein is CATSREAGDTFQGYTF. CDR3 in DNA: TGTGCCACCAGCAGAGAGGCAGGAGATACTTTTCAAGGCTACACCTTC.